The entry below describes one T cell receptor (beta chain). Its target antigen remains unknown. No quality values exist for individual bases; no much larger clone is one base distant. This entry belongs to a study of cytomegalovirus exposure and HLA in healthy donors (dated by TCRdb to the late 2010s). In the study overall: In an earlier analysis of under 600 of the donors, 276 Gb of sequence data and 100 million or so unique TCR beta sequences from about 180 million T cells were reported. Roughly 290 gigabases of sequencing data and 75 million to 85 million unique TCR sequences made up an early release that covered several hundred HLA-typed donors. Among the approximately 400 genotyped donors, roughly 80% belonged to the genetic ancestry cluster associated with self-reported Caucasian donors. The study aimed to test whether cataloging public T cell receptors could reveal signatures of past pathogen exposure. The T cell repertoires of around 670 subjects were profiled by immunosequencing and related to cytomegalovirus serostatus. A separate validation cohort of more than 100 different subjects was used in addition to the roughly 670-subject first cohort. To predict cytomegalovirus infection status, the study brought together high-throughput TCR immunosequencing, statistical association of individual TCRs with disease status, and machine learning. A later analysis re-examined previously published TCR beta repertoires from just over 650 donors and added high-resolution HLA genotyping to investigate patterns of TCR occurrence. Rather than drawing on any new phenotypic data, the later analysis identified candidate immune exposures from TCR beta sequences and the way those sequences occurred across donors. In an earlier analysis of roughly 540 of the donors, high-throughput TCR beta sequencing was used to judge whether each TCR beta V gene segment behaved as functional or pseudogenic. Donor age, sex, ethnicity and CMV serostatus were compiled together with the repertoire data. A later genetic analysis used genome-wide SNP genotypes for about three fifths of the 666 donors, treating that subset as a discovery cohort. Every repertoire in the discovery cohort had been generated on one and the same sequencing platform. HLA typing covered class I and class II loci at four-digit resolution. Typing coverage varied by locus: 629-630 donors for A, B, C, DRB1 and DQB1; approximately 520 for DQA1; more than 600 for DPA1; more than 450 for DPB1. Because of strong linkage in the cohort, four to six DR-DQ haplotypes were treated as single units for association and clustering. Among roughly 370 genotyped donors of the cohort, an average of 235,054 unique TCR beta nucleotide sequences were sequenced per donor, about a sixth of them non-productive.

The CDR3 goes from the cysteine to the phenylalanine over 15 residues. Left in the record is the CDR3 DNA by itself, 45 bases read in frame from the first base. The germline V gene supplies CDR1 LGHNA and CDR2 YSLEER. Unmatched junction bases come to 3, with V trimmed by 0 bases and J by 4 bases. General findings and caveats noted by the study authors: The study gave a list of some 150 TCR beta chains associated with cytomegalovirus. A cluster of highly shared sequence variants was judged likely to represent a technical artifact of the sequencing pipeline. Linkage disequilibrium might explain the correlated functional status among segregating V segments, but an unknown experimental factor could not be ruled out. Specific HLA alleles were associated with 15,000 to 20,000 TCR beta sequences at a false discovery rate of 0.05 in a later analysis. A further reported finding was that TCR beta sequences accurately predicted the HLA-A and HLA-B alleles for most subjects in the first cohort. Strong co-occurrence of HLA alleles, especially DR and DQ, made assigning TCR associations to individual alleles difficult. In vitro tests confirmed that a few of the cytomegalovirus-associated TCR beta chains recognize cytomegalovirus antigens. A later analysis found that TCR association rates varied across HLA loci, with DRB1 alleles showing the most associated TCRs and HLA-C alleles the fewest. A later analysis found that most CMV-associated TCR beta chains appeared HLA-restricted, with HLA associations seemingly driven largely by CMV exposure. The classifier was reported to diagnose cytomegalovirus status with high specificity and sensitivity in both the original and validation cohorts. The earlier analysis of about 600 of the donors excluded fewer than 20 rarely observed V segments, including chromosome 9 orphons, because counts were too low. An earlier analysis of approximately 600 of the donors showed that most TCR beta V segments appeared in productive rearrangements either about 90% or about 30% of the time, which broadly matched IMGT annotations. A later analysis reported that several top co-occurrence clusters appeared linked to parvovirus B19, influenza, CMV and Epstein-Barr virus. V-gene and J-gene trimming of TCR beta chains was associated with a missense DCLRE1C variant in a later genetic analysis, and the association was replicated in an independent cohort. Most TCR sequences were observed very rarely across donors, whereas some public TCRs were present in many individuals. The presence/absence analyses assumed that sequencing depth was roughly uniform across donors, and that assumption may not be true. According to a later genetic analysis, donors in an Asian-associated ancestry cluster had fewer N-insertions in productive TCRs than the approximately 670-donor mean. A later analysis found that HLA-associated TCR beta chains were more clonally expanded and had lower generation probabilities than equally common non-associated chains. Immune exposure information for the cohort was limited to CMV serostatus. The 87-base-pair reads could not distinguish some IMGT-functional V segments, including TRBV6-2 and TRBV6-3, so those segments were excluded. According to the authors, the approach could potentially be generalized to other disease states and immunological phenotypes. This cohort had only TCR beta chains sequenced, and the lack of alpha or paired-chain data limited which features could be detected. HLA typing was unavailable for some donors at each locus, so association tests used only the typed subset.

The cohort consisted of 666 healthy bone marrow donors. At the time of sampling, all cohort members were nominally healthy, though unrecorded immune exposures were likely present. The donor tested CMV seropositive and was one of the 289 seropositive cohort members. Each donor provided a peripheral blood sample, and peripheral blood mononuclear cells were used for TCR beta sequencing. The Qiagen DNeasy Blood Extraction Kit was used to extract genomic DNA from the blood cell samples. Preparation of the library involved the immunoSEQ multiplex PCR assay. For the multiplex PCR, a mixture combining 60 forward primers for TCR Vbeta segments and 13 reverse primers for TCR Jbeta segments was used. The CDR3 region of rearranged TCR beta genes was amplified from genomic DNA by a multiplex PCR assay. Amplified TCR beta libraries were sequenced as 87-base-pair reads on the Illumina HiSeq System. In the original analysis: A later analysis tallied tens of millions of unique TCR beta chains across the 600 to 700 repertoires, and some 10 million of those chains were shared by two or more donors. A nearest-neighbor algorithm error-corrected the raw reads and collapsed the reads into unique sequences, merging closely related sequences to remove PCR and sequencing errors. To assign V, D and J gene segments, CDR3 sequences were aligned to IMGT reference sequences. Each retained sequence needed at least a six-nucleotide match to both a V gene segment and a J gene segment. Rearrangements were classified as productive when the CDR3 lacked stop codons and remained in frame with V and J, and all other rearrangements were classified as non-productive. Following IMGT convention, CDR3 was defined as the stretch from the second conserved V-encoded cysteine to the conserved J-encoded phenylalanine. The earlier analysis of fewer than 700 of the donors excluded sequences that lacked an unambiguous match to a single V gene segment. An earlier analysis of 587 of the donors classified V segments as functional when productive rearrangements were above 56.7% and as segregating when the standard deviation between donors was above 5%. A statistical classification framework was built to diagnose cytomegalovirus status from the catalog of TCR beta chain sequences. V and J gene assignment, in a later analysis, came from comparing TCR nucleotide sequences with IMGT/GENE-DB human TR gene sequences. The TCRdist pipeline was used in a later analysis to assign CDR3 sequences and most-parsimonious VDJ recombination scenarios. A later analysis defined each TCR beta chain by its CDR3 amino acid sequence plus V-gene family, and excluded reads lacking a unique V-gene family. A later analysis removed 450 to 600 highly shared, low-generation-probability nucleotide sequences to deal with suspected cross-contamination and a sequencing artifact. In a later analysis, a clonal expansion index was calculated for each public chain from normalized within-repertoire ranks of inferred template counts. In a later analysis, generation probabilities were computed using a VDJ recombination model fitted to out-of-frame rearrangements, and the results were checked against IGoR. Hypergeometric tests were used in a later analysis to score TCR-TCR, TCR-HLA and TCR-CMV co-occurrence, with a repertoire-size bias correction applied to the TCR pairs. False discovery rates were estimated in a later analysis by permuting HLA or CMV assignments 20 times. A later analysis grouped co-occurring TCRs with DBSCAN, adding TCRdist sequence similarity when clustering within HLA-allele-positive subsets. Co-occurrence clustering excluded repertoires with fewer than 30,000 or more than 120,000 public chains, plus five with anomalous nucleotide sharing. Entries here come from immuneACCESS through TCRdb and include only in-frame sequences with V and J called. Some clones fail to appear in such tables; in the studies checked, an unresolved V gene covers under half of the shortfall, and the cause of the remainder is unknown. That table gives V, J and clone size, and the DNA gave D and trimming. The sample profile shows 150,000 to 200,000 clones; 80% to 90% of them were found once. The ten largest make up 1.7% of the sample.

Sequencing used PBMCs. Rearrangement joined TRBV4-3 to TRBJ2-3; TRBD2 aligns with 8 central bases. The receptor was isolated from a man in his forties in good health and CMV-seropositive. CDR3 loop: CASSQDGGEADTQYF. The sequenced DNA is TGCGCCAGCAGCCAAGACGGGGGGGAGGCAGATACGCAGTATTTT.